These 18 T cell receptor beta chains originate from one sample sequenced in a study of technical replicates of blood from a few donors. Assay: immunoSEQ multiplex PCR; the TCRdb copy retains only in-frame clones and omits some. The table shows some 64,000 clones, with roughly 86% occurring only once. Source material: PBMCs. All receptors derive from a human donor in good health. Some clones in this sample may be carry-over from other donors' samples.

The CDR3 DNA is TGTGCCAGCAGTGAAGGAGTCTATACTTCAGATACGCAGTATTTT. Translation: CASSEGVYTSDTQYF. The chain joins TRBV2 to TRBJ2-3; D is ambiguous. Germline-derived CDR1 and CDR2 are SNHLY and FYNNEI. Trimming pared 1 base from V and 4 bases from J, leaving 12 bases between. There are 15 residues in the CDR3. Together with reference TRBV2 and TRBJ2-3, the CDR3 gives the full variable domain: EPEVTQTPSHQVTQMGQEVILRCVPISNHLYFYWYRQILGQKVEFLVSFYNNEISEKSEIFDDQFSVERPDGSNFTLKIRSTKLEDSAMYFCASSEGVYTSDTQYFGPGTRLTVL.

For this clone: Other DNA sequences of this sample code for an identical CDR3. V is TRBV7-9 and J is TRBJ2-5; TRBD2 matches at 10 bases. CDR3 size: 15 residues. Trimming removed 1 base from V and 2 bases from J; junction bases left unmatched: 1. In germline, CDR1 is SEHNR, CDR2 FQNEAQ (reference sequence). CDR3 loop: CASSLVAGGQETQYF. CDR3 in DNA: TGTGCCAGCAGCTTAGTAGCGGGGGGACAAGAGACCCAGTACTTC.

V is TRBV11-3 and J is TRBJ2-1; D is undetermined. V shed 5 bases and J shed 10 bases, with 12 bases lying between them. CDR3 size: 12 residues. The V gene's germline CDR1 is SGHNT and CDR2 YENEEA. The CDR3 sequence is CASSTGEREQFF. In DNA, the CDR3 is TGTGCCAGCAGCACCGGAGAAAGAGAGCAGTTCTTC.

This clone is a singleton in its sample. In DNA, the CDR3 is TGTGCCAGCAGGAGGACTTATTCCACCGGGGAGCTGTTTTTT. This gives the protein CASRRTYSTGELFF. The chain has TRBV6-1 and TRBJ2-2, with D possibly TRBD2 on 5 matching bases. V shed 6 bases and J shed 4 bases, with 12 bases lying between them. Germline V gives CDR1 MNHNS, CDR2 SASEGT. The CDR3 consists of 14 residues.

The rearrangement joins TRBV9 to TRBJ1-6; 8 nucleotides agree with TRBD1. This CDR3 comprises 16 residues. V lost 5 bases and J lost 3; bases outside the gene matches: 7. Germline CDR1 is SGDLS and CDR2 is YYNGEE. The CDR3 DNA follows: TGTGCCAGCAGTACCGGACAGGGCAACTATAATTCACCCCTCCACTTT. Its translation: CASSTGQGNYNSPLHF. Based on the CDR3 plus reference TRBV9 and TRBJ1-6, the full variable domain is DSGVTQTPKHLITATGQRVTLRCSPRSGDLSVYWYQQSLDQGLQFLIQYYNGEERAKGNILERFSAQQFPDLHSELNLSSLELGDSALYFCASSTGQGNYNSPLHFGNGTRLTVT.

CDR3 sequence reads: CSVGGANTEAFF. CDR3 DNA sequence: TGCAGCGTGGGCGGGGCGAACACTGAAGCTTTCTTT. The rearrangement uses TRBV29-1 and TRBJ1-1; perhaps TRBD1 as D (5 bases). The V end lost 6 bases, the J end lost 1 base, and 9 bases lay between the germline ends. This CDR3 has 12 amino acids. Germline-derived CDR1 and CDR2 are SQVTM and ANQGSEA. The entire variable domain, with the rest obtained from reference TRBV29-1 and TRBJ1-1, is as follows: SAVISQKPSRDICQRGTSLTIQCQVDSQVTMMFWYRQQPGQSLTLIATANQGSEATYESGFVIDKFPISRPNLTFSTLTVSNMSPEDSSIYLCSVGGANTEAFFGQGTRLTVV.

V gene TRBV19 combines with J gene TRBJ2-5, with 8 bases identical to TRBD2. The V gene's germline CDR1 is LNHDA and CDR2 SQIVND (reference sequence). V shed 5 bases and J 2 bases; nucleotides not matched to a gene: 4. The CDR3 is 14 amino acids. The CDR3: CASSLTSAQETQYF. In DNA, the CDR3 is TGTGCCAGTAGTTTGACTAGCGCACAAGAGACCCAGTACTTC.

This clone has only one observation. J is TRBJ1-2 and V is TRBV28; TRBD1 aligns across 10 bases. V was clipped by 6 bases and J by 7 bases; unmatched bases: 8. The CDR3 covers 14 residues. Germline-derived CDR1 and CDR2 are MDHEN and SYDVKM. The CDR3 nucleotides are TGTGCCAGCAGCTTTCGACAGGGGGCGCGTGGCTACACCTTC. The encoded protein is CASSFRQGARGYTF.

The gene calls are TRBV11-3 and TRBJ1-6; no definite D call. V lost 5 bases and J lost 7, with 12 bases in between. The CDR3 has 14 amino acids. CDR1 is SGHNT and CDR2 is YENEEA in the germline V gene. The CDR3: CASSLGGLNSPLHF. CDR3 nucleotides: TGTGCCAGCAGCCTGGGAGGGCTGAATTCACCCCTCCACTTT.

The CDR3 spells CASSRYGAGLNEQFF. CDR3 nucleotide sequence: TGTGCCAGCAGCCGATATGGGGCTGGATTGAATGAGCAGTTCTTC. This sequence joins TRBV7-3 and TRBJ2-1, with D possibly being TRBD1 (5 bases). The CDR3 loop spans 15 amino acids. The V end was cut by 5 bases, the J end by 7 bases, with 18 bases between. Looked up from germline, CDR1 is SGHTA and CDR2 is FQGTGA.

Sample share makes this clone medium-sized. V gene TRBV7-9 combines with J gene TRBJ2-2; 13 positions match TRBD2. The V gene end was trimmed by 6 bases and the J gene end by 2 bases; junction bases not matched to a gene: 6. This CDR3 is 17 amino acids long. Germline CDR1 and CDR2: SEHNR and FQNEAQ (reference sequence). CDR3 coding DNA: TGTGCCAGCAGACCCGGGACTAGCGGGATCAACACCGGGGAGCTGTTTTTT. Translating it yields CASRPGTSGINTGELFF.

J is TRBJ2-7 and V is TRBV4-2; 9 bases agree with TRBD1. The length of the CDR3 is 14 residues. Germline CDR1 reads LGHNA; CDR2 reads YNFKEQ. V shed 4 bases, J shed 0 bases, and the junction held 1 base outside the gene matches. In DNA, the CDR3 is TGTGCCAGCAGCCCGACAGGGGGCTCCTACGAGCAGTACTTC. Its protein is CASSPTGGSYEQYF.

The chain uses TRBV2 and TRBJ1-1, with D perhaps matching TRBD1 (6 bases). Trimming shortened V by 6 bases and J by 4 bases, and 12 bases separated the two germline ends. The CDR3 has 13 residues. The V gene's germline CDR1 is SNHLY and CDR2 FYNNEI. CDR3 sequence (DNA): TGTGCCAGCAGCAGGGGTCGGGGCACTGAAGCTTTCTTT. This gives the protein CASSRGRGTEAFF.

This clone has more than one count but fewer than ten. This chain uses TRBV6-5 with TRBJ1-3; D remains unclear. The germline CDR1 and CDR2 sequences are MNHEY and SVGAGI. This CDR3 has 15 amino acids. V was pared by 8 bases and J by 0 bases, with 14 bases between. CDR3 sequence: CASSFGESSGNTIYF. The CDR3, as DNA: TGTGCCAGCTCCTTTGGGGAGAGCTCTGGAAACACCATATATTTT.

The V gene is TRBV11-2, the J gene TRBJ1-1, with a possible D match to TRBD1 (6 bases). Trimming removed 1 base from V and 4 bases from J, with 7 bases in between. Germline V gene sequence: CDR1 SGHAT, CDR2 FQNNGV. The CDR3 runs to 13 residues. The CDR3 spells CASSLAGVTEAFF. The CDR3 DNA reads TGTGCCAGCAGCTTAGCAGGGGTCACTGAAGCTTTCTTT.

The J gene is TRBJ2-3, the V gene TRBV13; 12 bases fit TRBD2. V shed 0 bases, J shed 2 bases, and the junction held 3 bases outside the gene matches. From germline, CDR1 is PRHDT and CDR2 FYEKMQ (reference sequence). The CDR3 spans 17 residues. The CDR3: CASSLGASGGVTDTQYF. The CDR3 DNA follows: TGTGCCAGCAGCTTAGGGGCTAGCGGGGGGGTCACAGATACGCAGTATTTT.

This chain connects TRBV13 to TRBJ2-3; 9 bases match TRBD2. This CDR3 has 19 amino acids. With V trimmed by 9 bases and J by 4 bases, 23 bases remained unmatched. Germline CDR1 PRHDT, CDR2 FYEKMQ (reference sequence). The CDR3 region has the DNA TGTGCCAGTCAGACGCGGGACGCGGCGGGAGGGCCCCATCCAGATACGCAGTATTTT. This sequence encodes CASQTRDAAGGPHPDTQYF. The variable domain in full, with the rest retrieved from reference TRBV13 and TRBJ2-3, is AAGVIQSPRHLIKEKRETATLKCYPIPRHDTVYWYQQGPGQDPQFLISFYEKMQSDKGSIPDRFSAQQFSDYHSELNMSSLELGDSALYFCASQTRDAAGGPHPDTQYFGPGTRLTVL.

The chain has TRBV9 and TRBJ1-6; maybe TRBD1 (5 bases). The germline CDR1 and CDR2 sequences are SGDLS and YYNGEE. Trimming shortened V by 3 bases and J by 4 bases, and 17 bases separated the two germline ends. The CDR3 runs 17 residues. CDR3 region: CASSGPIGADYNSPLHF. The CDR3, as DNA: TGTGCCAGCAGCGGCCCCATAGGGGCAGATTATAATTCACCCCTCCACTTT.